A single T cell receptor (beta chain) is shown here with its context. Its antigen is unknown. This entry belongs to a study of Ad26.COV2.S vaccination and SARS-CoV-2 variants. Study summary: Each vaccinee took Ad26.COV2.S intramuscularly, once or twice 56 days apart.

Study observations and caveats: Total T cell responses, in the TCR breadth and depth analyses, may have been underestimated.

Treatment in this sample: roughly 19 received Ad26.COV2.S at low or high dose, single or two shots; 5 received placebo; per-sample allocation not given. Specimens were obtained on day 63 following the first vaccine or placebo injection. Using immunoSEQ multiplex PCR, the repertoire was profiled, and TCRdb retains in-frame clones only, with some absent. The data show some 420,000 clones, with around nine tenths seen just once and 3.6% held by the top ten. V dropped 3 bases and J dropped 4 bases, with 20 bases sitting between them. Germline V lookup: CDR1 PRHDT, CDR2 FYEKMQ (reference sequence). The CDR3 covers 17 residues.

This chain links TRBV13 with TRBJ2-3; tentative D call: TRBD1 (6 bases). The sample here was peripheral blood, taken in a trial of Ad26.COV2.S vaccine versus placebo. This clonotype was sampled from a person between 18 and 59 years old who received the Ad26.COV2.S COVID-19 vaccine or a placebo. Here the CDR3 reads CASSFSPGERGADTQYF. DNA of the CDR3: TGTGCCAGCAGCTTTTCCCCAGGGGAGAGGGGCGCAGATACGCAGTATTTT.